The entry below gives a single T cell receptor beta chain sequence along with its context. Its cognate antigen is unknown. These data are taken from a study of shared clonotypes between healthy human individuals. Some clones are missing from TCRdb's copy, which holds only in-frame ones; the method was immunoSEQ multiplex PCR. The sample has fewer than 850,000 clones, roughly 87% seen once. General study results and limits: Relative to memory subsets, naive subsets generally showed larger estimated richness.

Sequencing was performed on memory CD8+ T cells from PBMCs. Specified subset: CD45RO+ cells pooled with CCR7-negative TemRA cells. The sequence was collected from a man in his late teens or twenties in good health. Some clones in this sample may be carry-over from other donors' samples.

The CDR3 spells CASSRGTGGNEKLFF. Here the CDR3 DNA reads TGTGCCAGCAGCCGTGGGACAGGGGGGAATGAAAAACTGTTTTTT. The V call is TRBV5-5, the J call TRBJ1-4; 11 bases are shared with TRBD1. CDR3 length: 15 amino acids. Germline CDR1 is SGHKS and CDR2 is YYEKEE (reference sequence). Trimming cost V 4 bases and J 5 bases; bases outside gene matches: 4.